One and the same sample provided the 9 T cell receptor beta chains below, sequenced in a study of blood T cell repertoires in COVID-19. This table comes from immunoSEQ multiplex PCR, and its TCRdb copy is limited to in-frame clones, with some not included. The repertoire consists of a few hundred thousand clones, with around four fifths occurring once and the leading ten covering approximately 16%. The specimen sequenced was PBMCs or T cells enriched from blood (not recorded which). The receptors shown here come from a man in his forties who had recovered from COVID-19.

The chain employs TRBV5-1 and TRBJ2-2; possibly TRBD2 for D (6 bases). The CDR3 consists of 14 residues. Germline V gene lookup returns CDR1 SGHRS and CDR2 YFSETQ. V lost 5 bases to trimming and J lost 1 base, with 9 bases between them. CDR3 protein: CASRRRENTGELFF. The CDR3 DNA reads TGCGCCAGCAGGAGGCGGGAGAACACCGGGGAGCTGTTTTTT.

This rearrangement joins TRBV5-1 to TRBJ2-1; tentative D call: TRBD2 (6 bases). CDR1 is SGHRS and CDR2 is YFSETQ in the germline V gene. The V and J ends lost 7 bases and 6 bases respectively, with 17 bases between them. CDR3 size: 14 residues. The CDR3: CASRRLERTNEQFF. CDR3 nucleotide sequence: TGCGCCAGCCGCAGACTAGAGAGGACCAATGAGCAGTTCTTC.

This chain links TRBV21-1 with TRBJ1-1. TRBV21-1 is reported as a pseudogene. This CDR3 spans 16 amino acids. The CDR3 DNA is TGTGCCAGCAGCAAAGGATCGCAGGAGGTCGGCACTGAAGCTTTCTTT. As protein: CASSKGSQEVGTEAFF.

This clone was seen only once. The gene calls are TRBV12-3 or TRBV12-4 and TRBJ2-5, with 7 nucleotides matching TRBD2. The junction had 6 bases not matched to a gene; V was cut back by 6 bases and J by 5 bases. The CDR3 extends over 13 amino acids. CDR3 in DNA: TGTGCCAGCAGCCTGAGCGGGGTCGAGACCCAGTACTTC. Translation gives CASSLSGVETQYF.

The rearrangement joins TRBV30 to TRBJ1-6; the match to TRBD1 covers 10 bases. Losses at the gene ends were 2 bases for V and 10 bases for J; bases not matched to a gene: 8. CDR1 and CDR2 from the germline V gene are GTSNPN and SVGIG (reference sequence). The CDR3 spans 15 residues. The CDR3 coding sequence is TGTGCCTGGAGTCCCGGGACAGGGGTTTACTCACCCCTCCACTTT. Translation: CAWSPGTGVYSPLHF.

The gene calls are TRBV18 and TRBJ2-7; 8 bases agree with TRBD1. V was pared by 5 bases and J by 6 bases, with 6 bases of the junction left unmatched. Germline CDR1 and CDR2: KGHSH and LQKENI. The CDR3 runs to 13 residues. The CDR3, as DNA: TGTGCCAGCTCATCGACAGGGGTAGGCGAGCAGTACTTC. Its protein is CASSSTGVGEQYF.

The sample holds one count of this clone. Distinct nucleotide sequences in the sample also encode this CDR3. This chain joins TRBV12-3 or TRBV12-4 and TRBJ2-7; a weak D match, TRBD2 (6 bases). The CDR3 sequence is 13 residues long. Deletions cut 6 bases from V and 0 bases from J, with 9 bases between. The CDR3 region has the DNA TGTGCCAGCAGCCCCGGGGGCTCCTACGAGCAGTACTTC. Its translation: CASSPGGSYEQYF.

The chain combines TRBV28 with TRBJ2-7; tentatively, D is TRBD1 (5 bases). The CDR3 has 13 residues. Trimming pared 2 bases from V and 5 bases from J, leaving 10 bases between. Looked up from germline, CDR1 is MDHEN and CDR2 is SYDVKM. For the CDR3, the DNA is TGTGCCAGCAGTTTAGGGGCGCGCAACGAGCAGTACTTC. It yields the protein CASSLGARNEQYF.

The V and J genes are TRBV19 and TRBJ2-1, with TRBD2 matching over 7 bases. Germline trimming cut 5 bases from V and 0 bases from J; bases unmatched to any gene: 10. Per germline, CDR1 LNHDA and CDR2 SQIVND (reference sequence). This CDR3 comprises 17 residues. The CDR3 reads CASSVRAGLSSYNEQFF. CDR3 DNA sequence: TGTGCCAGTAGTGTTCGAGCGGGGCTCAGCTCCTACAATGAGCAGTTCTTC. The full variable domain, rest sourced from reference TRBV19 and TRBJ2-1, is DGGITQSPKYLFRKEGQNVTLSCEQNLNHDAMYWYRQDPGQGLRLIYYSQIVNDFQKGDIAEGYSVSREKKESFPLTVTSAQKNPTAFYLCASSVRAGLSSYNEQFFGPGTRLTVL.